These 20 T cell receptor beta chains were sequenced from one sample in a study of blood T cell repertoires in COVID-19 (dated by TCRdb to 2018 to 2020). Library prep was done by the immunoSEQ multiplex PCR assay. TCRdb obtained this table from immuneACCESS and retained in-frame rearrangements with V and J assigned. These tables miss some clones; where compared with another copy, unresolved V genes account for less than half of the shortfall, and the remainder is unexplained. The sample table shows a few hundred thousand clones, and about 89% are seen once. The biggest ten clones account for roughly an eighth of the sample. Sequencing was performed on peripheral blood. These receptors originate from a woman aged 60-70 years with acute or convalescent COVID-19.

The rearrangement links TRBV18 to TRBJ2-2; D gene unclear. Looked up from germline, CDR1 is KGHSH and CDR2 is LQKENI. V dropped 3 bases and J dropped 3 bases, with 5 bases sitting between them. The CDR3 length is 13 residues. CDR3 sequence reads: CASSPSDTGELFF. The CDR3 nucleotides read TGTGCCAGCTCACCTTCGGACACCGGGGAGCTGTTTTTT.

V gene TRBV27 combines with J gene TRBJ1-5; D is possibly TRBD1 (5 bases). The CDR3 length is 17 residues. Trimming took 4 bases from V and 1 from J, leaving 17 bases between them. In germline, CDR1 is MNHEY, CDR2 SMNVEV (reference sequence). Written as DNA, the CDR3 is TGTGCCAGCAGTTCAACCAAGACAGCGCTCAGCAATCAGCCCCAGCATTTT. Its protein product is CASSSTKTALSNQPQHF.

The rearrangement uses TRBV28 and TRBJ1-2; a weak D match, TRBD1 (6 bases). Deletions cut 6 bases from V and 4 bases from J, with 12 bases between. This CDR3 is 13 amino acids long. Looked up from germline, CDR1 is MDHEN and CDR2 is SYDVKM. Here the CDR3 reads CASSPGQSYGYTF. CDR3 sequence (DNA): TGTGCCAGCAGCCCAGGACAGAGCTATGGCTACACCTTC.

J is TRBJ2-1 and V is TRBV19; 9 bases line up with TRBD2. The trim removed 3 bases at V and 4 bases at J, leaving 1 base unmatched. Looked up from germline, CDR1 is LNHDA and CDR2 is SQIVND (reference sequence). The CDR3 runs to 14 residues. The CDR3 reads CASSMGLAYNEQFF. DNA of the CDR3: TGTGCCAGTAGTATGGGACTAGCTTACAATGAGCAGTTCTTC.

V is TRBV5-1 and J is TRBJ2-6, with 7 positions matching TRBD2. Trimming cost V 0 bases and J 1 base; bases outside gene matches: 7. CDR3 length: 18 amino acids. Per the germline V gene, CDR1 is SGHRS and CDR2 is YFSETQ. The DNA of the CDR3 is TGCGCCAGCAGCTTGGTCCTAGCGGCTTCGTCTGGGGCCAACGTCCTGACTTTC. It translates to CASSLVLAASSGANVLTF.

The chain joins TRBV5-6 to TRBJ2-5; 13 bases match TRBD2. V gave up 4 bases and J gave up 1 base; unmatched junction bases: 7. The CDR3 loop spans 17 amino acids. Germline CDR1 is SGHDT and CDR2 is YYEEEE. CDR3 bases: TGTGCCAGCAGCCGATCGGGACTAGCGGGAACCCAAGAGACCCAGTACTTC. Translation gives CASSRSGLAGTQETQYF. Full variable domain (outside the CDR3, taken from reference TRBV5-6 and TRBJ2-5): DAGVTQSPTHLIKTRGQQVTLRCSPKSGHDTVSWYQQALGQGPQFIFQYYEEEERQRGNFPDRFSGHQFPNYSSELNVNALLLGDSALYLCASSRSGLAGTQETQYFGPGTRLLVL.

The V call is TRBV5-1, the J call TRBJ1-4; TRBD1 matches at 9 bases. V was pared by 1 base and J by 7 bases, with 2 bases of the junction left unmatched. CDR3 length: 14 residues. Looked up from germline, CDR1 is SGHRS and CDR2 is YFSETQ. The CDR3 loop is CASSLTGGVEKLFF. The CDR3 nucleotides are TGCGCCAGCAGCTTGACAGGGGGCGTTGAAAAACTGTTTTTT.

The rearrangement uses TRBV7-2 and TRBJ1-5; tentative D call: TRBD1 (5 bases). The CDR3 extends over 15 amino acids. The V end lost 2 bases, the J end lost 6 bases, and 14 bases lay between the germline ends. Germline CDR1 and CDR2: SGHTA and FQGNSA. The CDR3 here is CASSLNSGEVQPQHF. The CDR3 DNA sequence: TGTGCCAGCAGCTTAAATTCGGGGGAGGTTCAGCCCCAGCATTTT.

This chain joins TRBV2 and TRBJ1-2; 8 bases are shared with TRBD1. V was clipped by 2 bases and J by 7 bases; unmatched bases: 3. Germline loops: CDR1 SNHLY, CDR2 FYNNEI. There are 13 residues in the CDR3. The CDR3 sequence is CASSEQGASGYTF. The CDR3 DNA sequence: TGTGCCAGCAGTGAACAGGGGGCGAGTGGCTACACCTTC.

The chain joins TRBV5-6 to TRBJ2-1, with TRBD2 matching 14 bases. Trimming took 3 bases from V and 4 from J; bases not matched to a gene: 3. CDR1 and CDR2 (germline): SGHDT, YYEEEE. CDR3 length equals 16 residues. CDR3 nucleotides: TGTGCCAGCAGCTCGAGACTAGCGGGAGGGTACAATGAGCAGTTCTTC. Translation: CASSSRLAGGYNEQFF.

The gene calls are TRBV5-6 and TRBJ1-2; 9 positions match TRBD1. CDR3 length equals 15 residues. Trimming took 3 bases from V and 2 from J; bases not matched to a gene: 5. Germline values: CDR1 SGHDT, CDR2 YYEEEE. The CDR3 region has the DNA TGTGCCAGCAGCTGGGACAGGGAAGGGAACTATGGCTACACCTTC. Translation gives CASSWDREGNYGYTF.

DNA for the CDR3: TGTGCCAGCAGCGTAGAGAGCTCTGGAAACACCATATATTTT. Protein product: CASSVESSGNTIYF. This sequence joins TRBV9 and TRBJ1-3, with D unresolved. V was shortened by 0 bases and J by 0 bases, with 4 bases between the two germline ends. CDR1 is SGDLS, CDR2 YYNGEE, per germline. The CDR3 is 14 residues long.

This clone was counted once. The DNA of the CDR3 is TGCAGCGTGGGATGGACAGGGGGTGACTACACCTTC. Residues: CSVGWTGGDYTF. The chain uses TRBV29-1 and TRBJ1-2, with TRBD1 matching 10 bases. Germline V gene lookup returns CDR1 SQVTM and CDR2 ANQGSEA. The length of the CDR3 is 12 residues. V lost 6 bases to trimming and J lost 10 bases; unmatched junction nucleotides: 8.

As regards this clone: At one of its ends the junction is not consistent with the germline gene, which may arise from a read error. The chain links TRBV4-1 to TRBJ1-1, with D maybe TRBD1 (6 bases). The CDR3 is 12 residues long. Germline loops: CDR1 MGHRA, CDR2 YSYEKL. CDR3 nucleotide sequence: TGCGCCAGCAGCCAAGTTGCGGACAGTTTTATCTTT. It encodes CASSQVADSFIF.

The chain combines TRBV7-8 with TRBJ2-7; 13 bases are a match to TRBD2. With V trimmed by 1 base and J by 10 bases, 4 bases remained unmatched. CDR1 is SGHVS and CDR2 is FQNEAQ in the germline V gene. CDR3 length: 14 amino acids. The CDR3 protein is CASSLGTSGSTQYF. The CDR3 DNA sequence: TGTGCCAGCAGCTTAGGGACTAGCGGGAGTACCCAGTACTTC.

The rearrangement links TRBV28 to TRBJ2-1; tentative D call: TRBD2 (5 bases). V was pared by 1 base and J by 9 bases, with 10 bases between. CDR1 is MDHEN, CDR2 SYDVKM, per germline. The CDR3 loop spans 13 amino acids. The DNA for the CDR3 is TGTGCCAGCAGTTTATCCGGGGTCCGTGAGCAGTTCTTC. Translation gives CASSLSGVREQFF.

The chain's CDR3 is CASSFFGAYEQYF. CDR3 nucleotides: TGTGCCAGCAGCTTCTTCGGGGCCTACGAGCAGTACTTC. This chain links TRBV7-8 with TRBJ2-7; tentative D call: TRBD2 (5 bases). This CDR3 has 13 amino acids. Germline V gene lookup returns CDR1 SGHVS and CDR2 FQNEAQ. Trimming shortened V by 3 bases and J by 2 bases, and 8 bases separated the two germline ends. Full variable domain (rest looked up from reference TRBV7-8 and TRBJ2-7): GAGVSQSPRYKVAKRGQDVALRCDPISGHVSLFWYQQALGQGPEFLTYFQNEAQLDKSGLPSDRFFAERPEGSVSTLKIQRTQQEDSAVYLCASSFFGAYEQYFGPGTRLTVT.

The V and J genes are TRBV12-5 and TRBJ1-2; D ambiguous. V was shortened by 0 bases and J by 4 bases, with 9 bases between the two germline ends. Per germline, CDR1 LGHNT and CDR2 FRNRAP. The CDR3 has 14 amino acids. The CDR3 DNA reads TGTGCTAGTGGTTTGGTAAACAGCCCCTATGGCTACACCTTC. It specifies CASGLVNSPYGYTF.

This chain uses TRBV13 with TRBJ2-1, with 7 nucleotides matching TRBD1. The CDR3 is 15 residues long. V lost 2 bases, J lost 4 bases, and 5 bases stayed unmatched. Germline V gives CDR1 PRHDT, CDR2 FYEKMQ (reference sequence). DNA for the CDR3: TGTGCCAGCAGCTTAAGGGACAGCTCTTACAATGAGCAGTTCTTC. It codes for CASSLRDSSYNEQFF. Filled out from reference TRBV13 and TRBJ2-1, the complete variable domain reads AAGVIQSPRHLIKEKRETATLKCYPIPRHDTVYWYQQGPGQDPQFLISFYEKMQSDKGSIPDRFSAQQFSDYHSELNMSSLELGDSALYFCASSLRDSSYNEQFFGPGTRLTVL.

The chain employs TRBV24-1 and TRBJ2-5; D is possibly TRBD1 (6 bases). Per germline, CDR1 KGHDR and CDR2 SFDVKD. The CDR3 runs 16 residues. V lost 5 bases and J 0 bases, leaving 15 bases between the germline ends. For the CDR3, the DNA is TGTGCCACCAGTGGTGTGGGGGCCCTGAACCAAGAGACCCAGTACTTC. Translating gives CATSGVGALNQETQYF.